These T cell receptor beta chains were read from a single sample in a study of beta chain features in type 1 diabetes. The method was immunoSEQ multiplex PCR; TCRdb's version includes in-frame clones alone and lacks a portion of them. The data contain approximately 280,000 clones, 15% of them singletons. Sequences were obtained from naive CD4+ T cells from blood. These receptor sequences come from a young man with type 1 diabetes. Each CDR3 is given with its conserved first and last residue. The D gene is left open where the match is weak. Some rows mark clone size as missing; the rest say once, few, many or name a class of expanded clone.

v_gene	len	abundance	j_gene	d_gene	CDR3nt	CDR3aa
TRBV29-1	15	few	TRBJ1-2	TRBD1	TGCAGCGCCGCAATGACAGGGAATTCTAACTATGGCTACACCTTC	CSAAMTGNSNYGYTF
TRBV18	12	once	TRBJ1-1	-	TGTGCCAGCATGTCAGGAAGCACTGAAGCTTTCTTT	CASMSGSTEAFF
TRBV9	15	-	TRBJ2-1	-	TGTGCCAGCAGCCCAAGACATTACTCCTACAATGAGCAGTTCTTC	CASSPRHYSYNEQFF
TRBV28	15	few	TRBJ1-5	-	TGTGCCAGCAGTTTACCCAGGGGTGGCAATCAGCCCCAGCATTTT	CASSLPRGGNQPQHF
TRBV12-5	13	-	TRBJ2-5	-	TGTGCTAGTGGTTTGGACCTCCGGGAGACCCAGTACTTC	CASGLDLRETQYF
TRBV29-1	13	few	TRBJ2-7	TRBD1	TGCAGCGTTGCGGGACAGGGGCCCTACGAGCAGTACTTC	CSVAGQGPYEQYF
TRBV6-6	14	few	TRBJ2-7	-	TGTGCCAGCAGGGGAGGGGGTTTGGGCTACGAGCAGTACTTC	CASRGGGLGYEQYF
TRBV30	14	-	TRBJ1-6	-	TGTGCCTGGTCCCGGAGCTCCTATAATTCACCCCTCCACTTT	CAWSRSSYNSPLHF
TRBV25-1	14	-	TRBJ1-2	-	TGTGCCAGCAGTGAACCGGGGAGCAACTATGGCTACACCTTC	CASSEPGSNYGYTF
TRBV30	14	-	TRBJ2-1	-	TGTGCCTGGAGTGTACTGAGCTCCTACAATGAGCAGTTCTTC	CAWSVLSSYNEQFF
TRBV10-3	14	-	TRBJ2-5	-	TGTGCCATCAGTGAGACCCCCAGACAAGAGACCCAGTACTTC	CAISETPRQETQYF
TRBV2	14	-	TRBJ2-1	-	TGTGCCAGCAGCCCCCAGTCCCCCTACAATGAGCAGTTCTTC	CASSPQSPYNEQFF
TRBV5-6	11	few	TRBJ2-1	-	TGTGCCAGCAGCCGTAACAATGAGCAGTTCTTC	CASSRNNEQFF
TRBV5-6	16	-	TRBJ1-1	TRBD1	TGTGCCAATGCAGGCGGACAGGGTTTTTACGGCACTGAAGCTTTCTTT	CANAGGQGFYGTEAFF
TRBV4-1	17	once	TRBJ2-1	-	TGCGCCAGCAGCCAAGATCTGGCAGCGAGCTCCTACAATGAGCAGTTCTTC	CASSQDLAASSYNEQFF
TRBV29-1	13	few	TRBJ2-1	-	TGCAGCGCCGCGCGAGAGGCCTACAATGAGCAGTTCTTC	CSAAREAYNEQFF
TRBV5-4	17	-	TRBJ2-5	TRBD1	TGTGCCAGCAGCCTACTCCGGGGACAGAACCTAGCAGAGACCCAGTACTTC	CASSLLRGQNLAETQYF
TRBV2	11	-	TRBJ2-5	TRBD1	TGTGCCTCACAGGGGACGGAGACCCAGTACTTC	CASQGTETQYF
TRBV4-3	17	-	TRBJ2-6	TRBD1	TGCGCCAGCAGCTCAGCACAGGGGAGCTCTGGGGCCAACGTCCTGACTTTC	CASSSAQGSSGANVLTF
TRBV28	15	-	TRBJ2-4	-	TGTGCCAGCAGTTTAAGCCCGCTAGCCAAAAACATTCAGTACTTC	CASSLSPLAKNIQYF
TRBV18	17	few	TRBJ1-6	TRBD1	TGTGCCAGCTCACAGGTTGGTCCCGGACAGGGGAATTCACCCCTCCACTTT	CASSQVGPGQGNSPLHF
TRBV5-4	13	-	TRBJ2-5	-	TGTGCCAGTAACGGACAGAACCAAGAGACCCAGTACTTC	CASNGQNQETQYF
TRBV7-2	19	few	TRBJ2-1	TRBD2	TGTGCCAGCAGCCCGGGACTAGCGGGAGGTGGGGGATTTTACAATGAGCAGTTCTTC	CASSPGLAGGGGFYNEQFF
TRBV18	13	-	TRBJ1-4	-	TGTGCCAGCCAAGGGGCAACTAATGAAAAACTGTTTTTT	CASQGATNEKLFF
TRBV7-8	15	-	TRBJ2-3	-	TGTGCCAGCAGCTTGGGGGGGCCAGACACAGATACGCAGTATTTT	CASSLGGPDTDTQYF
TRBV9	18	-	TRBJ2-2	TRBD2	TGTGCCAGCAGCGTAGGGTTCGGGGTTAGCGGGGGCACCGGGGAGCTGTTTTTT	CASSVGFGVSGGTGELFF
TRBV5-6	17	few	TRBJ2-1	-	TGTGCCAGCAGCTTGTATGCCGGGGAGAGCTCCTACAATGAGCAGTTCTTC	CASSLYAGESSYNEQFF
TRBV7-9	14	few	TRBJ1-1	TRBD1	TGTGCCAGCAGCTCGGACAGGGGAGGGACTGAAGCTTTCTTT	CASSSDRGGTEAFF
TRBV18	13	-	TRBJ1-2	TRBD1	TGTGCCAGCTCACTGGACAGGGTCTATGGCTACACCTTC	CASSLDRVYGYTF
TRBV6-5	13	few	TRBJ2-5	TRBD1	TGTGCCAGCCGGGACAGATACCAAGAGACCCAGTACTTC	CASRDRYQETQYF
TRBV14	15	-	TRBJ2-3	-	TGTGCCAGCAGCCGTCAGCGGTTCGATAGGATGACGCAGTATTTT	CASSRQRFDRMTQYF
TRBV5-1	14	few	TRBJ2-1	TRBD2	TGCGCCAGCAGCTTGGCGCTAGCGGGTGGTGAGCAGTTCTTC	CASSLALAGGEQFF
TRBV4-2	13	-	TRBJ2-3	-	TGTGCCAGCAGCCAATCGTTTACAGATACGCAGTATTTT	CASSQSFTDTQYF
TRBV4-3	15	few	TRBJ1-6	TRBD1	TGCGCCAGCAGCCAAGCGCGGACAGGGAATTCACCCCTCCACTTT	CASSQARTGNSPLHF
TRBV19	13	few	TRBJ1-5	TRBD1	TGTGCCACAAGGACAGGGAAGAGTCAGCCCCAGCATTTT	CATRTGKSQPQHF
TRBV5-4	14	-	TRBJ1-2	TRBD1	TGTGCCAGCAGCAGGGGGACAGGGAACTATGGCTACACCTTC	CASSRGTGNYGYTF
TRBV5-4	17	-	TRBJ2-3	TRBD2	TGTGCCAGCAGCCGGGCCCCCGGGGGGGCTAGCACAGATACGCAGTATTTT	CASSRAPGGASTDTQYF
TRBV5-6	14	-	TRBJ2-7	-	TGTGCCAGCAGCCCCGACGGGTCCAACTACGAGCAGTACTTC	CASSPDGSNYEQYF
TRBV2	14	few	TRBJ1-2	-	TGTGCCAGCAGTGAAGACCCCAGGCTCTATGGCTACACCTTC	CASSEDPRLYGYTF
TRBV28	13	-	TRBJ2-1	-	TGTGCCAGCAGTTCTGACAGGAACCATGAGCAGTTCTTC	CASSSDRNHEQFF
TRBV30	14	few	TRBJ1-1	TRBD1	TGTGCCTGGGGGCCCCAGGGGGAAGTCACTGAAGCTTTCTTT	CAWGPQGEVTEAFF
TRBV4-2	13	-	TRBJ2-5	-	TGTGCCAGCAGCCAAGATGGGCGAGAGACCCAGTACTTC	CASSQDGRETQYF
TRBV7-9	13	-	TRBJ2-1	-	TGTGCCAGCAGCTTAGGACAGAACAATGAGCAGTTCTTC	CASSLGQNNEQFF
TRBV28	14	few	TRBJ2-4	TRBD1	TGTGCCAGCAGAAAACAGGGGGGCAAAAACATTCAGTACTTC	CASRKQGGKNIQYF
TRBV11-3	15	-	TRBJ2-2	-	TGTGCCAGCAGCTCCCGGGACATACCCACCGGGGAGCTGTTTTTT	CASSSRDIPTGELFF
TRBV27	15	-	TRBJ1-2	-	TGTGCCAGCAGTGCACAGACAAGGGGGAACTATGGCTACACCTTC	CASSAQTRGNYGYTF
TRBV6-6	15	-	TRBJ2-1	-	TGTGCCAGCAGTTTAAACAGTTTCTCCTACAATGAGCAGTTCTTC	CASSLNSFSYNEQFF
TRBV25-1	11	few	TRBJ2-2	-	TGTGCCAGCAGTAGGGGACAGGAGCTGTTTTTT	CASSRGQELFF
TRBV7-9	15	few	TRBJ2-7	TRBD1	TGTGCCAGCAGCTTACCCCGGGACAGGGGAAACGAGCAGTACTTC	CASSLPRDRGNEQYF
TRBV28	12	-	TRBJ2-7	-	TGTGCCAGCAGTTACACGACCTACGAGCAGTACTTC	CASSYTTYEQYF
TRBV5-1	13	-	TRBJ2-5	-	TGCGCCAGCACCGCACTGAACCGGGAGACCCAGTACTTC	CASTALNRETQYF
TRBV28	14	-	TRBJ2-5	-	TGTGCCAGCAGTTTGGTTCCACCTAGGGAGACCCAGTACTTC	CASSLVPPRETQYF
TRBV5-4	16	-	TRBJ2-6	TRBD1	TGTGCCAGCAGCCAGACAGGGGGAGCTGGGGCCAACGTCCTGACTTTC	CASSQTGGAGANVLTF
TRBV4-1	15	few	TRBJ2-1	TRBD1	TGCGCCAGCAGCCCTACAGGGGGCGCCTACAATGAGCAGTTCTTC	CASSPTGGAYNEQFF
TRBV5-1	14	few	TRBJ1-2	-	TGCGCCAGCAGCTCCTCCGGGAGCTCCTATGGCTACACCTTC	CASSSSGSSYGYTF
TRBV7-2	14	few	TRBJ1-2	-	TGTGCCAGCAGCTCACCGGGACATCAGTATGGCTACACCTTC	CASSSPGHQYGYTF
TRBV18	16	few	TRBJ2-2	TRBD1	TGTGCCAGCTCACCACTAGGACAGGGGAGCACCGGGGAGCTGTTTTTT	CASSPLGQGSTGELFF
TRBV7-2	13	-	TRBJ2-5	-	TGTGCCAGCAGCTTAGAGTTTCGCGGGGCCAGGAACTTC	CASSLEFRGARNF
TRBV27	14	few	TRBJ2-1	-	TGTGCCAGCAATGAGGGCAGCTCCTACAATGAGCAGTTCTTC	CASNEGSSYNEQFF